These 6 T cell receptor beta chains share one sample of origin, sequenced in a study of T cells after yellow fever vaccination. TCRdb re-called the 5' RACE reads through MiXCR, storing one row per CDR3 protein. Seen here are 300,000 to 350,000 distinct CDR3 sequences, 3.5% to 4.5% observed once, and the top ten hold 15% to 20%. Sequencing was performed on PBMCs, taken 15 days after the yellow fever booster vaccination. The receptors were sampled from a man aged 18 to 29 who received the YFV17D yellow fever vaccine.

This clonotype was recorded many times. The rearrangement joins TRBV27 to TRBJ2-3; D remains unclear. Germline loops: CDR1 MNHEY, CDR2 SMNVEV (reference sequence). V was clipped by 5 bases and J by 6 bases, with 12 bases between them. This CDR3 is built from 13 residues. The DNA for the CDR3 is TGTGCCAGCAGTCCCCGATATATTGATACGCAGTATTTT. Translating it yields CASSPRYIDTQYF.

This clonotype has at least ten counts. The chain recombines TRBV6-2 or TRBV6-3 with TRBJ2-1; a weak D match, TRBD1 (5 bases). V was trimmed by 3 bases and J by 9 bases, leaving 6 bases between them. The CDR3 sequence is 11 residues long. Germline CDR1 and CDR2: MNHEY and SVGEGT. CDR3 nucleotides: TGTGCCAGCAGTTATAGGGGTGAGCAGTTCTTC. Translated, it gives CASSYRGEQFF.

This clonotype was picked up many times. This rearrangement joins TRBV5-6 to TRBJ2-7, with D maybe TRBD2 (6 bases). V was cut by 2 bases and J by 0 bases, with 6 bases left in between. Germline-derived CDR1 and CDR2 are SGHDT and YYEEEE. This CDR3 has 13 residues. The DNA of the CDR3 is TGTGCCAGCAGCTTCGGGGGCTCCTACGAGCAGTACTTC. The encoded protein is CASSFGGSYEQYF.

Ten or more counts support this clonotype. The chain is built from TRBV29-1 and TRBJ2-5, with TRBD1 matching 9 bases. This CDR3 comprises 13 residues. From germline, CDR1 is SQVTM and CDR2 ANQGSEA. The trim removed 4 bases at V and 2 bases at J, leaving 2 bases unmatched. CDR3 nucleotides: TGCAGCGTTGGGGGGACAGGGCAAGAGACCCAGTACTTC. Its translation is CSVGGTGQETQYF.

This clonotype was seen a few times. V and J are TRBV28 and TRBJ2-5; perhaps TRBD1 as D (6 bases). The V and J ends lost 6 bases and 3 bases respectively, with 17 bases between them. The CDR3 covers 15 residues. Germline V lookup: CDR1 MDHEN, CDR2 SYDVKM. The CDR3 DNA follows: TGTGCCAGCAGCCCCGGCAGGGGCGAGGAAGAGACCCAGTACTTC. It is translated as CASSPGRGEEETQYF.

The V and J genes are TRBV18 and TRBJ2-3, with 11 bases aligning to TRBD2. The CDR3 contains 16 residues. Trimming removed 3 bases from V and 4 bases from J; junction bases left unmatched: 6. Germline CDR1 reads KGHSH; CDR2 reads LQKENI. In DNA, the CDR3 is TGTGCCAGCTCACCCTCACTAGCGGGGGTTGCAGATACGCAGTATTTT. Translating gives CASSPSLAGVADTQYF.